This T cell receptor beta chain comes out of a study of T cell repertoires in cytomegalovirus infection (dated by TCRdb to the late 2010s). Background for the entire study: Alongside well-studied HLA-B-restricted epitopes, the peptide stimulations were aimed at recently identified HLA-C-restricted CMV epitopes, whose presentation resists viral immunomodulation. The HLA type of each donor mattered for the analysis, because public TCR beta signatures pointed to carriage of CMV infection along with the matching HLA type.

The treatment or condition label of this sample denotes: in vitro stimulation with specific CMV peptide epitopes to enrich CMV-specific T cells. General conclusions and limits of the study: In both this cohort and an independent roughly 330-donor cohort, the cumulative frequency of public TCR beta family members distinguished carriers of CMV infection plus the relevant HLA type. The ex vivo response was dominated by HLA-C-restricted CMV-specific TCR beta clonotypes, which also provided the single most frequent clonotype in two of eight donors.

Sequenced on an Illumina HiSeq 1500. TCRdb's own reprocessing of the public reads used fastp at Q25 and MiXCR and kept productive beta chains. Entries that share a CDR3 protein sequence are merged under the most common genes and DNA. Here the sample has about half a million distinct CDR3 sequences; roughly a third occur a single time. The ten largest clones represent roughly a sixth of the sample. The CDR3, cysteine through phenylalanine, is 17 amino acids long. Only the CDR3 region is kept as DNA, spanning 51 bases read in frame from base 1. After removal of 4 bases from V and 4 bases from J, the junction retains 16 bases not matched to a gene. The germline V gene specifies SQVTM as CDR1 and ANQGSEA as CDR2. As to this clonotype: Its binding antigen is unknown. Base qualities are missing; no much larger clone stands one base away.

The chain uses TRBV29-1 and TRBJ2-3; a stretch of 8 junction bases matches TRBD2. The TCR originated in a human donor in good health (CMV status not recorded). Some clones in this sample may be carry-over from other donors' samples. Sequences were derived from cultured PBMCs, sampled from culture after CMV antigen stimulation. Read as DNA, the sequence is TGCAGCGTTGTCCCTCGGAGCGGGAGAAAGTACGCAGATACGCAGTATTTT. It codes for CSVVPRSGRKYADTQYF.